These T cell receptor beta chains were read from a single sample in a study of shared clonotypes between healthy human individuals. The data were produced by immunoSEQ multiplex PCR, yet TCRdb's version contains in-frame clones alone and is incomplete. The sample gives 2 million to 2.5 million clones, 85% to 95% of which show up once; under 2% is in the top ten. The sample was naive CD8+ T cells from PBMCs. The receptors here all came from a man between 18 and 35 years old in good health. Some clones in this sample may be carry-over from other donors' samples. The conserved cysteine and the conserved F or W are not part of the CDR3 here. Some rows mark clone size as missing; the rest say once, few, many or name a class of expanded clone.

abundance,v_gene,j_gene,CDR3aa
NA,TRBV27,TRBJ1-2,ASSLSPGGDGYT
NA,TRBV6-4,TRBJ2-1,ASSDGRGEAVGQF
once,TRBV27,TRBJ1-2,ASSLTGRSYGYT
NA,TRBV19,TRBJ2-1,ASSLRGPPYNEQF
once,TRBV11-2,TRBJ2-1,ASSYHDSSSYNEQF
NA,TRBV10-1,TRBJ1-3,ASSEGSSGNTIY
NA,TRBV7-9,TRBJ2-1,ASSSEGADYYNEQF
NA,TRBV7-9,TRBJ2-1,ASSDLLAAYSYNEQF
few,TRBV7-9,TRBJ1-1,ASSLDMGADEAF
NA,TRBV7-9,TRBJ1-4,ASQDSPAAIEKLF
once,TRBV6-6,TRBJ1-1,ASTQAGTEAF
NA,TRBV6-1,TRBJ2-7,ASSARTSGYEQY
NA,TRBV27,TRBJ2-1,ASRRIPGGSYNEQF
NA,TRBV19,TRBJ2-1,ASSIRGLSYNEQF
NA,TRBV19,TRBJ2-1,ASSMTQGFYNEQF
once,TRBV11-2,TRBJ2-7,ASTELANVLYEQY
NA,TRBV4-1,TRBJ1-5,ASSPRAGQGGQPQH
once,TRBV7-9,TRBJ2-7,ASSLAPPGGEQY
NA,TRBV6-6,TRBJ2-7,ASSYGTSGTYEQY
once,TRBV27,TRBJ1-5,ASSMRQGGNQPQH
NA,TRBV27,TRBJ2-7,ASSLSLADVTYEQY
NA,TRBV10-1,TRBJ1-4,ASSDPGNEKLF
NA,TRBV9,TRBJ2-2,ASSVGRGANTGELF
NA,TRBV28,TRBJ2-4,ASSLVRTSGIQY
NA,TRBV21-1,TRBJ1-5,ASTARGSSDQPQH
NA,TRBV19,TRBJ1-5,ASSIDGGNQPQH
NA,TRBV2,TRBJ1-2,ASRMGGGTNYGYT
NA,TRBV25-1,TRBJ2-1,ASSEGLATINEQF
NA,TRBV6-1,TRBJ1-2,ASSEVTGNYYGYT
NA,TRBV7-9,TRBJ2-5,ASPGGGQETQY
NA,TRBV27,TRBJ2-3,ASSLVGRGGTDTQY
NA,TRBV5-5,TRBJ2-7,ASSPRTGYEQY
NA,TRBV27,TRBJ2-3,ASSTYPSGSEGGDTQY
NA,TRBV27,TRBJ1-4,ASSLGMGSFEKLF
NA,TRBV28,TRBJ1-4,ASRSTGRTNEKLF
NA,TRBV11-2,TRBJ2-1,ASSSLTGGLYEQF
NA,TRBV7-3,TRBJ2-5,ASSSPRLAGDETQY